A selection of T cell receptor beta chains follows, all from one sample in a study of T cells in Graves' hyperthyroidism and ophthalmopathy. TCRdb independently ran MiXCR on the multiplex PCR reads; one entry per CDR3 protein. The sample lists 250,000 to 350,000 distinct CDR3 sequences; approximately 15% were seen once. Sequenced material: blood. The receptors were gathered from a woman aged 55-75 years with Graves' ophthalmopathy. The CDR3 runs from the conserved cysteine through the conserved F or W. Each record gives: CDR3 DNA, CDR3 protein, V gene, clone size, J gene, D gene. The D gene is left open where the match is weak. The listing skips clone size in some rows; elsewhere it reads once, few, many or a size class.

CDR3 DNA: TGTGCCAGCAACCCGACAGCATCCTACAATGAGCAGTTCTTC
CDR3 protein: CASNPTASYNEQFF
V gene: TRBV7-2
clone size: many
J gene: TRBJ2-1
D gene: -

CDR3 DNA: TGTGCCAGCAGTTCTCGGACTAGCGGAACTTACAATGAGCAGTTCTTC
CDR3 protein: CASSSRTSGTYNEQFF
V gene: TRBV27
clone size: many
J gene: TRBJ2-1
D gene: TRBD2

CDR3 DNA: TGCGCCAGCAGCTTGGCCGGGAATCAGCCCCAGCATTTT
CDR3 protein: CASSLAGNQPQHF
V gene: TRBV5-1
clone size: many
J gene: TRBJ1-5
D gene: -

CDR3 DNA: TGTGCCAGCAGGACCTGGGACAGATACTCTGGGGCCAACGTCCTGACTTTC
CDR3 protein: CASRTWDRYSGANVLTF
V gene: TRBV6-1
clone size: few
J gene: TRBJ2-6
D gene: TRBD1

CDR3 DNA: TGTGCCAGCAAGCGTGGGGACACTGAAGCTTTCTTT
CDR3 protein: CASKRGDTEAFF
V gene: TRBV7-2
clone size: many
J gene: TRBJ1-1
D gene: -

CDR3 DNA: TGTGCCAGCGGTAGACAGGGAGTCCACGAGCAGTACTTC
CDR3 protein: CASGRQGVHEQYF
V gene: TRBV6-1
clone size: -
J gene: TRBJ2-7
D gene: TRBD1

CDR3 DNA: TGTGCCAGCAGCTTATCCGCAACCGGGACAGGGGGTACGAATGGCTACACCTTC
CDR3 protein: CASSLSATGTGGTNGYTF
V gene: TRBV5-1
clone size: few
J gene: TRBJ1-2
D gene: TRBD1

CDR3 DNA: TGCAGTGCTAGAGATAAAAGTGATTCACCCCTCCACTTT
CDR3 protein: CSARDKSDSPLHF
V gene: TRBV20-1
clone size: many
J gene: TRBJ1-6
D gene: -

CDR3 DNA: TGTGCCAGCAGTGCTAGCGGGGAGGGTAGGGATACGCAGTATTTT
CDR3 protein: CASSASGEGRDTQYF
V gene: TRBV12-3/TRBV12-4
clone size: many
J gene: TRBJ2-3
D gene: TRBD2

CDR3 DNA: TGTGCCAGCAGCTTAGAGCCTCTCACGAGCGAGCAGTTCTTC
CDR3 protein: CASSLEPLTSEQFF
V gene: TRBV11-1
clone size: many
J gene: TRBJ2-1
D gene: -

CDR3 DNA: TGTGCCAGCAGCTTGGAGGCGGGGCGTAGCACAGATACGCAGTATTTT
CDR3 protein: CASSLEAGRSTDTQYF
V gene: TRBV5-6
clone size: few
J gene: TRBJ2-3
D gene: -

CDR3 DNA: TGCGCCAGCAGCCAAGTTTGGGACCGGGACAGGGTATCGGAGGCCCAGTACTTC
CDR3 protein: CASSQVWDRDRVSEAQYF
V gene: TRBV4-3
clone size: -
J gene: TRBJ2-5
D gene: TRBD1

CDR3 DNA: TGTGCCAGCAGCTTAGAGAGGGGGGACGGCTACACCTTC
CDR3 protein: CASSLERGDGYTF
V gene: TRBV7-2
clone size: many
J gene: TRBJ1-2
D gene: -

CDR3 DNA: TGTGCCAGCAGTTTATCACAGGGGCTGTTTTCCAAAAACATTCAGTACTTC
CDR3 protein: CASSLSQGLFSKNIQYF
V gene: TRBV27
clone size: -
J gene: TRBJ2-4
D gene: TRBD1

CDR3 DNA: TGTGCCTGGAGTGTAGGACTTAGCACAGATACGCAGTATTTT
CDR3 protein: CAWSVGLSTDTQYF
V gene: TRBV30
clone size: few
J gene: TRBJ2-3
D gene: -

CDR3 DNA: TGCAGCGCCGGAGGGTGGGATGTTGAAGCTTTCTTT
CDR3 protein: CSAGGWDVEAFF
V gene: TRBV29-1
clone size: few
J gene: TRBJ1-1
D gene: -

CDR3 DNA: TGCGCCAGCCGATCCGGAGGGAGCTCCTACAATGAGCAGTTCTTC
CDR3 protein: CASRSGGSSYNEQFF
V gene: TRBV5-1
clone size: many
J gene: TRBJ2-1
D gene: -

CDR3 DNA: TGTGCCAGCAGCAAAGGCAGAAACTATGGCTACACCTTC
CDR3 protein: CASSKGRNYGYTF
V gene: TRBV7-2
clone size: -
J gene: TRBJ1-2
D gene: -

CDR3 DNA: TGTGCCAGCAGTGACAGTACGGCCAAAAACATTCAGTACTTC
CDR3 protein: CASSDSTAKNIQYF
V gene: TRBV2
clone size: many
J gene: TRBJ2-4
D gene: -

CDR3 DNA: TGCGCCAGCAGCCAACAAAGACAGGGGGCTCAAGAGCAGTACTTC
CDR3 protein: CASSQQRQGAQEQYF
V gene: TRBV4-3
clone size: many
J gene: TRBJ2-7
D gene: TRBD1

CDR3 DNA: TGTGCCAGCAGTTACTCGGTACTAGCGGGCTACGAGCAGTACTTC
CDR3 protein: CASSYSVLAGYEQYF
V gene: TRBV6-6
clone size: -
J gene: TRBJ2-7
D gene: TRBD2

CDR3 DNA: TGTGCCAGCAGCCTAACAGGGGCCTCTGGAAACACCATATATTTT
CDR3 protein: CASSLTGASGNTIYF
V gene: TRBV11-2
clone size: many
J gene: TRBJ1-3
D gene: TRBD1

CDR3 DNA: TGTGCCACCAGTGATGGGGCAGGGAGGCAAGAGACCCAGTACTTC
CDR3 protein: CATSDGAGRQETQYF
V gene: TRBV24-1
clone size: -
J gene: TRBJ2-5
D gene: -

CDR3 DNA: TGCAGTGCTAGAGATGGGACAGTCGCGTATAGCAATCAGCCCCAGCATTTT
CDR3 protein: CSARDGTVAYSNQPQHF
V gene: TRBV20-1
clone size: many
J gene: TRBJ1-5
D gene: TRBD1

CDR3 DNA: TGTGCCAGCAGAAGACAGGGGGCAGATACGCAGTATTTT
CDR3 protein: CASRRQGADTQYF
V gene: TRBV28
clone size: many
J gene: TRBJ2-3
D gene: TRBD1

CDR3 DNA: TGCAGCGTTGAGGACCCATACCAAGAGACCCAGTACTTC
CDR3 protein: CSVEDPYQETQYF
V gene: TRBV29-1
clone size: many
J gene: TRBJ2-5
D gene: -

CDR3 DNA: TGTGCCATCTCCGGGATGAACACTGAAGCTTTCTTT
CDR3 protein: CAISGMNTEAFF
V gene: TRBV10-3
clone size: many
J gene: TRBJ1-1
D gene: -

CDR3 DNA: TGCAGTGCTCCCGGGAGGGCGGGCGAGACCCAGTACTTC
CDR3 protein: CSAPGRAGETQYF
V gene: TRBV20-1
clone size: many
J gene: TRBJ2-5
D gene: TRBD2